Described below is a single T cell receptor (beta chain) sequence and its context. This sample was included in a study of blood T cell repertoires in COVID-19. Study as a whole: The study drew acute and convalescent COVID-19 samples from the United States, Italy and Spain. PBMCs, B-cell-depleted T cells, or T cells were the source of the cDNA or gDNA that made up the material.

The authors' processing: Cell counts per sample came from amplifying reference gene primers. TCRdb's copy holds only in-frame clones and misses some; the assay was immunoSEQ multiplex PCR. V, J and clone size are taken as reported in that table, and D and trimming were inferred from the DNA itself. The profile covers approximately 52,000 clones, with roughly 87% appearing a single time and approximately 15% taken by the ten largest. This CDR3 comprises 15 residues. Trimming pared 2 bases from V and 1 base from J, leaving 10 bases between. The germline V gene has CDR1 KGHSH and CDR2 LQKENI. The specimen was peripheral blood. The chain has TRBV18 and TRBJ2-3; D remains ambiguous. This receptor was identified in a human donor with active COVID-19. The donor label of this sample is uncertain. In nucleotides, the CDR3 is TGTGCCAGCTCACCATACAGCCGACGCACAGATACGCAGTATTTT. It translates to CASSPYSRRTDTQYF.